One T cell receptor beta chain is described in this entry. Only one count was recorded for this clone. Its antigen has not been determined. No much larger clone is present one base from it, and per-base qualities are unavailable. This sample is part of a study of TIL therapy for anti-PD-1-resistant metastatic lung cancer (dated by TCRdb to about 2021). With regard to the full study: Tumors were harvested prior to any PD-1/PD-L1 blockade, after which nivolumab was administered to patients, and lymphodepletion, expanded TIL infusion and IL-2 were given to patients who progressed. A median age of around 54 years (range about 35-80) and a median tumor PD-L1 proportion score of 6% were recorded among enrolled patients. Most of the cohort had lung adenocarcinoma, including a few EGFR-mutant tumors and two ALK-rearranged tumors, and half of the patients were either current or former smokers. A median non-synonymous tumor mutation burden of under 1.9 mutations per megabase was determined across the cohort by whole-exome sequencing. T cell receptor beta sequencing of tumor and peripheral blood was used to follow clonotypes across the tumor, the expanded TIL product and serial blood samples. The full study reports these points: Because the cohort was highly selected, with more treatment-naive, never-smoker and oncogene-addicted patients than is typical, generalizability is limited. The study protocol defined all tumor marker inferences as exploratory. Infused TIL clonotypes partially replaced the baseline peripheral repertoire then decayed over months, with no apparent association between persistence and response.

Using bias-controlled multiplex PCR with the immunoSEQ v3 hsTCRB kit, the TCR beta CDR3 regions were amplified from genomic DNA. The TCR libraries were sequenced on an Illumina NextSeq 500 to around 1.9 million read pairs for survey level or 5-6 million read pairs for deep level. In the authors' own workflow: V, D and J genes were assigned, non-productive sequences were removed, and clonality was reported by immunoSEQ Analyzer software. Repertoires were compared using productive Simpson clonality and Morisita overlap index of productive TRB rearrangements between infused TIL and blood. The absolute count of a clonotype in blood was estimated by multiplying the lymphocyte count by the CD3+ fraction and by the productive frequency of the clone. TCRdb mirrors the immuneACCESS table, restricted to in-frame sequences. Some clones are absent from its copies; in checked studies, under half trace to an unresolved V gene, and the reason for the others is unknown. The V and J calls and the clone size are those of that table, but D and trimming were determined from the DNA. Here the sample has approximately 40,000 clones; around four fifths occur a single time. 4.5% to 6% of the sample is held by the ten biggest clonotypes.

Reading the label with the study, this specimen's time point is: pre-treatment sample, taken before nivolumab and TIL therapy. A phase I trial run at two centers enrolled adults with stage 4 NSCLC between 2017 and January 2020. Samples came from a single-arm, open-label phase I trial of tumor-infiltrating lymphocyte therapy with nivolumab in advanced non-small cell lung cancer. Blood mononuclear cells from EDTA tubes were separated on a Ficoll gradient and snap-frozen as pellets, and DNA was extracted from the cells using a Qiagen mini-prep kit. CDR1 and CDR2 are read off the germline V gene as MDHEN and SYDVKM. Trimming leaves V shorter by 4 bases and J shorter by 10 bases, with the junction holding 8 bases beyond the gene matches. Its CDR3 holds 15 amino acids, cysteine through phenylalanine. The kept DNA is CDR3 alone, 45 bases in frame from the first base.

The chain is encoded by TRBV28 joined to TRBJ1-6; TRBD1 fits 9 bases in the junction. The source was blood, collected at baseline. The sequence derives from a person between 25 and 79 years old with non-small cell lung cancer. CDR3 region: CASSSIRDRESPLHF. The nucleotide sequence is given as TGTGCCAGCAGTTCGATCCGGGACAGGGAATCACCCCTCCACTTT.